This T cell receptor (beta chain) was sequenced for a study of T-cell reconstitution after alpha-beta-depleted transplantation in children. Points from the study as a whole: By about two months after transplant, alpha-beta T cells reportedly arose from several hundred graft clones that had expanded. Most T-cell counts and diversity one year after the transplant came from T cells that were newly produced. Where some patients showed high TCRbeta diversity at day 60, it came from recipient T cells and thymic progenitors that had survived.

This sample's TCRbeta library carried unique molecular identifier barcodes. Each CDR3 protein gets one entry after TCRdb re-called the PCR reads with MiXCR. The table records over 450,000 distinct CDR3 sequences, over 9.5% of them present only once. The CDR3 consists of 13 residues. Germline loops: CDR1 DFQATT, CDR2 SNEGSKA (reference sequence). Turning to this clonotype: Its target is not known.

Source: PBMCs, taken before TCRalphabeta/CD19-depleted stem cell transplant. This clonotype originated in a child aged 2 to 15 with inherited bone marrow failure, due to receive a stem cell transplant. The genes are TRBV20-1 and TRBJ1-2, with D unclear. The CDR3 region is CRVGKTGVYGYTF. CDR3 sequence (DNA): TGCAGGGTCGGGAAGACTGGGGTCTATGGCTACACCTTC.